Shown below are 24 T cell receptor beta chains from a single sample sequenced in a study of breast tumors, draining lymph nodes, adjacent tissues. TCRdb re-derived calls from the multiplex PCR reads in MiXCR, one entry per CDR3 protein. This table has about 46,000 distinct CDR3 sequences, 20% to 25% appearing once. Sequencing input: breast tumor tissue. The origin of the receptors is a female donor with breast cancer. Some clones in this sample may be carry-over from other donors' samples.

This clonotype was picked up a small number of times. The chain uses TRBV7-3 and TRBJ2-5; D call uncertain. Germline V gene lookup returns CDR1 SGHTA and CDR2 FQGTGA. CDR3 length equals 15 residues. V was pared by 1 base and J by 5 bases, with 14 bases between. In DNA form, the CDR3 reads TGTGCCAGCAGCTTAAGGTCAGGTAGGGTTGAGACCCAGTACTTC. Protein sequence: CASSLRSGRVETQYF.

CDR3 region: CASSTQSGLASSTDTQYF. CDR3 nucleotide sequence: TGTGCCAGCAGTACACAATCAGGACTAGCCTCTAGCACAGATACGCAGTATTTT. The rearrangement links TRBV27 to TRBJ2-3; 8 bases agree with TRBD2. Germline CDR1 and CDR2: MNHEY and SMNVEV (reference sequence). V dropped 5 bases and J dropped 0; count of bases not matched to a gene: 13. The CDR3 runs 18 residues.

The chain joins TRBV6-5 to TRBJ1-2; D is unresolved. V lost 6 bases and J lost 0, with 17 bases in between. This CDR3 has 16 amino acids. Germline V CDR1 and CDR2: MNHEY, SVGAGI. CDR3 DNA sequence: TGTGCCAGCAGCTACAAGCGACAAACACCTAACTATGGCTACACCTTC. Translating gives CASSYKRQTPNYGYTF.

This clonotype came up many times. This chain connects TRBV19 to TRBJ2-7; 7 nucleotides align to TRBD2. The V and J ends lost 6 bases and 3 bases, in that order; junction bases with no gene match: 5. The CDR3 runs to 13 residues. In germline, CDR1 is LNHDA, CDR2 SQIVND (reference sequence). CDR3 nucleotides: TGTGCCAGTAGAGCGGGACCAGACTACGAGCAGTACTTC. It codes for CASRAGPDYEQYF.

This clonotype showed up many times. The rearrangement joins TRBV5-1 to TRBJ2-3; 13 bases align to TRBD2. Per germline, CDR1 SGHRS and CDR2 YFSETQ. The trim removed 4 bases at V and 4 bases at J, leaving 12 bases unmatched. This CDR3 region has 18 residues. CDR3 bases: TGCGCCAGCAGCAAGGGACTAGCGGGAAGGGTATCCGCAGATACGCAGTATTTT. This translates into CASSKGLAGRVSADTQYF. The full variable domain, with the rest looked up from reference TRBV5-1 and TRBJ2-3, is KAGVTQTPRYLIKTRGQQVTLSCSPISGHRSVSWYQQTPGQGLQFLFEYFSETQRNKGNFPGRFSGRQFSNSRSEMNVSTLELGDSALYLCASSKGLAGRVSADTQYFGPGTRLTVL.

As regards this clonotype: A read error is possible here, since a much larger clone lies one base away. This sequence joins TRBV20-1 and TRBJ2-1; the match to TRBD2 covers 9 bases. Germline CDR1 is DFQATT and CDR2 is SNEGSKA (reference sequence). V lost 3 bases and J lost 2; bases outside the gene matches: 5. The CDR3 is 15 amino acids. The CDR3 protein is CSARVRGGAYNEQFF. DNA for the CDR3: TGCAGTGCTAGGGTGCGGGGGGGAGCCTACAATGAGCAGTTCTTC.

The chain has TRBV7-9 and TRBJ2-1, with 16 bases fitting TRBD2. The CDR3 has 19 amino acids. V gave up 5 bases and J gave up 8 bases; unmatched junction bases: 15. The germline gives CDR1 SEHNR, CDR2 FQNEAQ (reference sequence). CDR3 amino acids: CASSATGTSGRGRLYEQFF. The CDR3 DNA is TGTGCCAGCAGCGCGACCGGGACTAGCGGGAGGGGACGCTTATATGAGCAGTTCTTC. Combining the CDR3 with reference TRBV7-9 and TRBJ2-1 gives the whole variable domain DTGVSQNPRHKITKRGQNVTFRCDPISEHNRLYWYRQTLGQGPEFLTYFQNEAQLEKSRLLSDRFSAERPKGSFSTLEIQRTEQGDSAMYLCASSATGTSGRGRLYEQFFGPGTRLTVL.

The sample holds many counts of this clonotype. This chain connects TRBV7-8 to TRBJ1-3; D perhaps matches TRBD1 (6 bases). CDR3 length: 15 amino acids. Germline CDR1 and CDR2: SGHVS and FQNEAQ. V was shortened by 8 bases and J by 0 bases, with 14 bases between the two germline ends. This CDR3 is CASAVGQSSGNTIYF. The CDR3 DNA reads as TGTGCCAGCGCCGTTGGACAGAGCTCTGGAAACACCATATATTTT.

This clonotype was counted many times. The chain links TRBV20-1 to TRBJ2-7, with TRBD2 identical over 8 bases. Germline CDR1 and CDR2: DFQATT and SNEGSKA (reference sequence). CDR3 length equals 13 residues. In nucleotides, the CDR3 is TGCAGCCCAGAACTAGCGGTTGCCTACGAGCAGTACTTC. Its translation is CSPELAVAYEQYF.

At least ten counts were recorded for this clonotype. This chain links TRBV6-1 with TRBJ2-3, with 12 bases that match TRBD2. The germline V gene has CDR1 MNHNS and CDR2 SASEGT. With 3 bases clipped from V and 6 bases from J, the junction kept 7 bases outside the gene matches. The CDR3 length is 16 residues. The DNA of the CDR3 is TGTGCCAGCAGTGATGGGGGACTAGCGGGTACGGATACGCAGTATTTT. Amino acid sequence: CASSDGGLAGTDTQYF.

Many counts were recorded for this clonotype. The chain carries TRBV6-1 and TRBJ2-7, with D perhaps matching TRBD1 or TRBD2 (5 bases each). The CDR3 is 14 residues long. Per germline, CDR1 MNHNS and CDR2 SASEGT. Between the trimmed V and J ends, which lost 5 bases and 5 bases, there was a span of 16 bases. CDR3 in amino acids: CASSFQVGVDEQYF. In nucleotides, the CDR3 is TGTGCCAGCAGTTTCCAAGTGGGGGTGGACGAGCAGTACTTC.

This clonotype was seen many times. This chain links TRBV3-1 with TRBJ2-7; 7 bases match TRBD1. J was trimmed by 2 bases and V by 7 bases; bases with no gene match: 11. Germline lookup yields CDR1 LGHDT and CDR2 YNNKEL (reference sequence). The CDR3 covers 15 residues. The CDR3 protein is CASNRTGTVAYEQYF. The CDR3 bases are TGTGCCAGCAACCGAACCGGGACAGTCGCCTACGAGCAGTACTTC.

This clonotype was counted at least ten times. The rearrangement joins TRBV10-3 to TRBJ1-2; 9 nucleotides align to TRBD1. J gave up 2 bases and V 10 bases, and 8 bases lay outside the gene matches. The CDR3 has 14 amino acids. The germline V gene has CDR1 ENHRY and CDR2 SYGVKD. Here the CDR3 reads CATDSGQGNYGYTF. DNA for the CDR3: TGTGCCACCGATTCTGGACAGGGGAACTATGGCTACACCTTC.

A note on this clonotype: This sequence may be a read error, since a much larger clone differs from it by one base. The chain employs TRBV28 and TRBJ1-5; 7 bases match TRBD1. V shed 4 bases, J shed 4 bases, and the junction held 10 bases outside the gene matches. The CDR3 loop spans 16 amino acids. Germline values: CDR1 MDHEN, CDR2 SYDVKM. Written as DNA, the CDR3 is TGTGCCAGCAGTTATCCCCCGGGACAGCATAATCAGCCCCAGCATTTT. The encoded protein is CASSYPPGQHNQPQHF.

Concerning this clonotype itself: A much more abundant neighbour one base away suggests this may be a read error. The CDR3 end shows no conserved phenylalanine or tryptophan, and so a read error is likely. J is TRBJ1-6 and V is TRBV18; 11 bases are shared with TRBD1. The CDR3 is 15 amino acids. V lost 8 bases to trimming and J lost 7 bases; unmatched junction nucleotides: 7. Germline V gives CDR1 KGHSH, CDR2 LQKENI. CDR3 in amino acids: CASASGTGGNSPLHS. DNA of the CDR3: TGTGCCAGCGCCTCCGGGACAGGGGGAAATTCACCCCTCCACTCT.

This clonotype was counted many times. The chain's CDR3 is CAWSGKVATNEKLFF. The DNA for the CDR3 is TGTGCCTGGAGCGGTAAGGTTGCAACTAATGAAAAACTGTTTTTT. J is TRBJ1-4 and V is TRBV30, with D uncertain. Trimming took 3 bases from V and 0 from J, leaving 11 bases between them. CDR1 is GTSNPN and CDR2 is SVGIG in the germline V gene (reference sequence). This CDR3 spans 15 amino acids.

Ten or more counts support this clonotype. The CDR3 DNA is TGTGCCACCAGCAGAGATAAGGGGGGATCGTGGGAGCAGTACTTC. Translated, it gives CATSRDKGGSWEQYF. J is TRBJ2-7 and V is TRBV15; D is tentatively TRBD1 or TRBD2 (6 bases each). This CDR3 comprises 15 residues. Germline V lookup: CDR1 LNHNV, CDR2 YYDKDF (reference sequence). Trimming took 0 bases from V and 7 from J, leaving 16 bases between them.

The chain recombines TRBV30 with TRBJ2-3; 9 bases line up with TRBD1. The length of the CDR3 is 16 residues. Germline V lookup: CDR1 GTSNPN, CDR2 SVGIG (reference sequence). The V gene end was trimmed by 0 bases and the J gene end by 7 bases; junction bases not matched to a gene: 11. CDR3 in amino acids: CAWSVRGTGGINTQYF. The CDR3 DNA is TGTGCCTGGAGTGTACGAGGAACAGGGGGCATAAATACGCAGTATTTT.

Ten or more counts support this clonotype. V is TRBV9 and J is TRBJ2-1, with D perhaps matching TRBD1 (5 bases). Between the trimmed V and J ends, which lost 0 bases and 4 bases, there was a span of 11 bases. This CDR3 region has 15 residues. Germline V CDR1 and CDR2: SGDLS, YYNGEE. The CDR3 sequence is CASSVDGHIYNEQFF. The DNA for the CDR3 is TGTGCCAGCAGCGTAGATGGACATATATACAATGAGCAGTTCTTC. Combining the CDR3 with reference TRBV9 and TRBJ2-1 gives the whole variable domain DSGVTQTPKHLITATGQRVTLRCSPRSGDLSVYWYQQSLDQGLQFLIQYYNGEERAKGNILERFSAQQFPDLHSELNLSSLELGDSALYFCASSVDGHIYNEQFFGPGTRLTVL.

This clonotype was detected many times. V and J are TRBV20-1 and TRBJ1-2; D remains ambiguous. With 5 bases removed from V and 2 bases from J, the gap between germline ends came to 9 bases. The CDR3 spans 12 residues. Germline V gene data show CDR1 as DFQATT and CDR2 as SNEGSKA (reference sequence). CDR3 amino acids: CSAVENNYGYTF. For the CDR3, the DNA is TGCAGTGCTGTAGAGAACAACTATGGCTACACCTTC.

This clonotype was found many times. The rearrangement joins TRBV27 to TRBJ1-2; D is unclear. Trimming shortened V by 0 bases and J by 4 bases, and 9 bases separated the two germline ends. The CDR3 is 14 amino acids. Germline V gene sequence: CDR1 MNHEY, CDR2 SMNVEV (reference sequence). The CDR3, as DNA: TGTGCCAGCAGTTTATCAGGCAGCGGCTATGGCTACACCTTC. The encoded protein is CASSLSGSGYGYTF.

This clonotype was detected ten times or more. The rearrangement uses TRBV4-1 and TRBJ2-4, with 7 bases matching TRBD2. This CDR3 comprises 17 residues. Trimming took 0 bases from V and 0 from J; bases not matched to a gene: 5. Per the germline V gene, CDR1 is MGHRA and CDR2 is YSYEKL. The CDR3 region has the DNA TGCGCCAGCAGCCAAGACTCGGCGGGGGTAGCCAAAAACATTCAGTACTTC. Protein sequence: CASSQDSAGVAKNIQYF.

This clonotype was picked up many times. The genes are TRBV20-1 and TRBJ2-2; D remains ambiguous. Germline V lookup: CDR1 DFQATT, CDR2 SNEGSKA (reference sequence). V dropped 0 bases and J dropped 5 bases, with 7 bases sitting between them. This CDR3 comprises 13 residues. The CDR3 region is CSARDMRTGELFF. CDR3 in DNA: TGCAGTGCTAGAGATATGAGGACCGGGGAGCTGTTTTTT.

This chain joins TRBV11-2 and TRBJ2-3, with 9 bases identical to TRBD1. The trim removed 0 bases at V and 0 bases at J, leaving 4 bases unmatched. CDR3 length: 17 residues. The germline V gene has CDR1 SGHAT and CDR2 FQNNGV. DNA for the CDR3: TGTGCCAGCAGCTTAGAGGGGACAGGGTGGAGCACAGATACGCAGTATTTT. Translated, it gives CASSLEGTGWSTDTQYF.